This TCR beta chain was sequenced for a study of blood T cell repertoires in COVID-19. In this sample, this clone turned up many times. In germline, CDR1 is SGHTA, CDR2 FQGNSA. This CDR3 comprises 14 residues. V shed 2 bases and J shed 4 bases, with 11 bases lying between them. Repertoires were generated with immunoSEQ multiplex PCR, while TCRdb's copy carries only in-frame clones and drops some. The sample includes about 180,000 clones, almost 80% of them seen just once. The receptor comes from a woman in her 70s with acute or convalescent COVID-19. This chain joins TRBV7-2 and TRBJ2-5, with D tentatively TRBD1 (6 bases). The sequenced sample was peripheral blood. CDR3 residues: CASSLYGTSETQYF. CDR3 DNA sequence: TGTGCCAGCAGCTTATACGGGACATCAGAGACCCAGTACTTC.